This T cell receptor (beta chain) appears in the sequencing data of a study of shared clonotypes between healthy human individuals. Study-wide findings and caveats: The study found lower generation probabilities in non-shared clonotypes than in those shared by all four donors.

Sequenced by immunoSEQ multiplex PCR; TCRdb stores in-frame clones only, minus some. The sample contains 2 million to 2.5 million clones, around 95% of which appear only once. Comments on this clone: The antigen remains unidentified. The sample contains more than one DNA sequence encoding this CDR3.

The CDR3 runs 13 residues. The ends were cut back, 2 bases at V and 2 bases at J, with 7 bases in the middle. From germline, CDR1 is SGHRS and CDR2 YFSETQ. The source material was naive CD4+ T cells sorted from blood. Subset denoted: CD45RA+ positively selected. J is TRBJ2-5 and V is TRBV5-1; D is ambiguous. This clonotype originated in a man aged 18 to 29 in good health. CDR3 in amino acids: CASSFGPQETQYF. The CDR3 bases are TGCGCCAGCAGCTTCGGGCCTCAAGAGACCCAGTACTTC.